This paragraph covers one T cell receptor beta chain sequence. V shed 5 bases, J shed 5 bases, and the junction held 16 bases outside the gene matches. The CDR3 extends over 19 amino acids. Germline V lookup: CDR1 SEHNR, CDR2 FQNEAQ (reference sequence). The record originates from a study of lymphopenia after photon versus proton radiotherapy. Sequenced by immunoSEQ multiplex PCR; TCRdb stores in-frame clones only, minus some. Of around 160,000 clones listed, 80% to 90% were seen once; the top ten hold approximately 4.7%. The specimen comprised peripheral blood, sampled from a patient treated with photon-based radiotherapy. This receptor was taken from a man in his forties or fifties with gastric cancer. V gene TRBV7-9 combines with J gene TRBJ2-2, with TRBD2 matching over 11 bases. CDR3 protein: CASSPRKLAGETHTGELFF. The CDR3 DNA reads TGTGCCAGCAGCCCAAGAAAACTAGCGGGGGAGACTCATACCGGGGAGCTGTTTTTT.